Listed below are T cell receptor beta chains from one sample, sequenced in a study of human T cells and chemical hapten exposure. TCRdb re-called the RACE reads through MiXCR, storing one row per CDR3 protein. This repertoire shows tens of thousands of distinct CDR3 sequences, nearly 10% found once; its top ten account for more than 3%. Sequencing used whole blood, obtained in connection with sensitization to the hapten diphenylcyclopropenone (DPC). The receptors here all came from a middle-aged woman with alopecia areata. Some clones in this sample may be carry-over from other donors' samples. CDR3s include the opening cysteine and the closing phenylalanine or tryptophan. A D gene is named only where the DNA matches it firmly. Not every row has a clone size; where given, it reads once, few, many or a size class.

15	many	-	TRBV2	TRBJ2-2	TGTGCCAGCATCCGGGGGTCACCGAACACCGGGGAGCTGTTTTTT	CASIRGSPNTGELFF
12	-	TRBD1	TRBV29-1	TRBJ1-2	TGCAGCGGCGGGACAGATTTCTATGGCTACACCTTC	CSGGTDFYGYTF
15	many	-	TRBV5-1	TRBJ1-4	TGCGCCAGCAGCTTGGAGGGGTTAGGGAATGAAAAACTGTTTTTT	CASSLEGLGNEKLFF
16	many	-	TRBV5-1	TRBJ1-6	TGCGCCAGCCAAGCGGGGGGCCGGGCATATAATTCACCCCTCCACTTT	CASQAGGRAYNSPLHF
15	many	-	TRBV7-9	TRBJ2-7	TGTGCCAGCAGCTTAAAGGGGACCGTCTTACACGAGCAGTACTTC	CASSLKGTVLHEQYF
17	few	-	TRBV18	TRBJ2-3	TGTGCCAGCTCACCCGGGAAGAATGCCTACAGCACAGATACGCAGTATTTT	CASSPGKNAYSTDTQYF
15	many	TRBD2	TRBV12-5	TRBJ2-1	TGTGCTAGTGGTTTGATAGCGGGGGGCTACAATGAGCAGTTCTTC	CASGLIAGGYNEQFF
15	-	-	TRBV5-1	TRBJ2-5	TGCGCCAGCAGCCAATCTCTAGGAGACCAAGAGACCCAGTACTTC	CASSQSLGDQETQYF
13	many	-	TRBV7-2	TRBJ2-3	TGTGCCAGCAGCCCAATCAATAGCGATACGCAGTATTTT	CASSPINSDTQYF
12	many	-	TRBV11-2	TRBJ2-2	TGTGCCAGCAGCTTACATGCCGGGGAGCTGTTTTTT	CASSLHAGELFF
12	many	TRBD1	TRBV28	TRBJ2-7	TGTGGCACCGGGACAGGGTCAATTGAGCAGTACTTC	CGTGTGSIEQYF
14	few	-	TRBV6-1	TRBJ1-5	TGTGCCAGCGCGGCGGAGGGAGGAAATCAGCCCCAGCATTTT	CASAAEGGNQPQHF
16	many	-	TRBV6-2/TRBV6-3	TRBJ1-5	TGTGCCAGCAGTTATCTCAGGGCGGCAACGGGGCAGCCCCAGCATTTT	CASSYLRAATGQPQHF
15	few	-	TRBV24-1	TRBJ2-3	TGTGCCACCAGTGATTTTGACAGTTACACAGATACGCAGTATTTT	CATSDFDSYTDTQYF
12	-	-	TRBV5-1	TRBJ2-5	TGCGCCAGCACCGAGGAGCAAGAGACCCAGTACTTC	CASTEEQETQYF
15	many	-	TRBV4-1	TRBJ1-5	TGCGCCAGCAGCCAAGATGTGAGGGGGTTTGAGCCCCAGCATTTT	CASSQDVRGFEPQHF
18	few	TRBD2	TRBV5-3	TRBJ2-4	TGTGCCAGAAGCTGTCGGGGTAGCGGGGGTTCCGCCAAAAACATTCAGTACTTC	CARSCRGSGGSAKNIQYF
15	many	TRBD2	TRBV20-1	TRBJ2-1	TGCAGTGCTAGAGGGCTAGCGGGGTTGGGTAATGAGCAGTTCTTC	CSARGLAGLGNEQFF
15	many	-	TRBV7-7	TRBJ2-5	TGTGCTAGCAGCCCATCCCGTACGGCGGCAGAGACCCAGTACTTC	CASSPSRTAAETQYF
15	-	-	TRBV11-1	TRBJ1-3	TGTGCCAGCAGCCGAACAGGGACCTCTGGAAACACCATATATTTT	CASSRTGTSGNTIYF
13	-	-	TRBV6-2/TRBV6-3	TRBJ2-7	TGTGCCAGCAGTTACGAAGTTGCCTACGAGCAGTACTTC	CASSYEVAYEQYF
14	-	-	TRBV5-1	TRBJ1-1	TGCGCCAGCAGCTTTTCGGATCAGGGAACCGAAGCTTTCTTT	CASSFSDQGTEAFF
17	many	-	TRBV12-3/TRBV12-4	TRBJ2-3	TGTGCCAGCAGTTTGGGAGGGGGTTCCGGGAGCACAGATACGCAGTATTTT	CASSLGGGSGSTDTQYF
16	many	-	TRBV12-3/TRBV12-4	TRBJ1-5	TGTGCCAGCGGGGCCCAAGTAGGGGTTAGCAATCAGCCCCAGCATTTT	CASGAQVGVSNQPQHF
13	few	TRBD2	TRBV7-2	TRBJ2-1	TGTGCCAGCAGCTTTAGCGGGGGCGTTGAGCAGTTCTTC	CASSFSGGVEQFF
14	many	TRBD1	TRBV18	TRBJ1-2	TGTGCCAGCTCACCTGGACAGGGATGGTATGGCTACACCTTC	CASSPGQGWYGYTF
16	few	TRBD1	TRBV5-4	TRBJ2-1	TGTGCCAGCAGCCCGAGAGACAGGGGGGCCTACAATGAGCAGTTCTTC	CASSPRDRGAYNEQFF
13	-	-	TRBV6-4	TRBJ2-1	TGTGCCAGCAGTTTTTCCGGGGCACGGGAGCAGTTCTTC	CASSFSGAREQFF
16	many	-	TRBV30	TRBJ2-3	TGTGCCTGGAGTCCCATGGGGACAACGACCCCAGATACGCAGTATTTT	CAWSPMGTTTPDTQYF
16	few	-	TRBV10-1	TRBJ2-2	TGCGCCAGCAGTGAGTTCGGAAAGGGAGGAACCGGGGAGCTGTTTTTT	CASSEFGKGGTGELFF
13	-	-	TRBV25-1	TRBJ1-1	TGTGCCAGCAAGAAGGGACTGAACACTGAAGCTTTCTTT	CASKKGLNTEAFF
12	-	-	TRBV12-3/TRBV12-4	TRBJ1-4	TGTGCCAGCAGCCCCGGACCGGAAAAACTGTTTTTT	CASSPGPEKLFF
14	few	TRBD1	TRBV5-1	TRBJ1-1	TGCGCCAGCAGCTTGGTGGGCAGGGGGACTGAAGCTTTCTTT	CASSLVGRGTEAFF
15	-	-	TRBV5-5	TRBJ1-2	TGTGCCAGCAGCTTGGGGGTCGCCTCTAACTATGGCTACACCTTC	CASSLGVASNYGYTF
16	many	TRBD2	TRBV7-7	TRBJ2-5	TGTGCCAGCAGCTCCGGGGGTAGCGGGGGGAAAGAGACCCAGTACTTC	CASSSGGSGGKETQYF
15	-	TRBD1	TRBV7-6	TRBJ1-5	TGTGCCAGCAGCCCAGGGACAGGGGGTAGGGGGCCCCAGCATTTT	CASSPGTGGRGPQHF
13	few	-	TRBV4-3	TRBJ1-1	TGCGCCAGCGCGCTCAGCTGGGACACTGAAGCTTTCTTT	CASALSWDTEAFF
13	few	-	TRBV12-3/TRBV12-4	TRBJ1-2	TGTGCCAGCAGTTTAAACTACCCCTATGGCTACACCTTC	CASSLNYPYGYTF
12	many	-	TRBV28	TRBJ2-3	TGTGCCAGCAGTTCTCTGATAGATACGCAGTATTTT	CASSSLIDTQYF
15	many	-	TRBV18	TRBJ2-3	TGTGCCAGCTCACCACTTGGGCCGCCGCAGGATACGCAGTATTTT	CASSPLGPPQDTQYF
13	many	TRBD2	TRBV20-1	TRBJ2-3	TGCAGTGCTCGACTAGCGGGGGGGAATACGCAGTATTTT	CSARLAGGNTQYF
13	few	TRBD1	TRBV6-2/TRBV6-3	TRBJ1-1	TGTGCCAGCGGGGAGACAGGGTTCGCTGAAGCTTTCTTT	CASGETGFAEAFF
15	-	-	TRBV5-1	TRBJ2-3	TGCGCCAGCAGCTTGGGACGGAGTTTCACAGATACGCAGTATTTT	CASSLGRSFTDTQYF
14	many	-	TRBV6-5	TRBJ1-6	TGTGCCAGCAGTTGGGACGGGACTGGGACACCCCTCCACTTT	CASSWDGTGTPLHF
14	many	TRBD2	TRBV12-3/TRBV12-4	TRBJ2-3	TGTGCCAGCCGATCCACTAGCGGGGTGGGTACGCAGTATTTT	CASRSTSGVGTQYF